Listed here are 28 T cell receptor beta chains from one sample, sequenced in a study of blood T cell repertoires in COVID-19. Sequencing used immunoSEQ multiplex PCR; TCRdb keeps in-frame clones, though not all of them. The sample holds about 140,000 clones, about 90% seen once. The sample comprised peripheral blood. These receptors were obtained from a man aged 50 to 60 with active or convalescent COVID-19.

The rearrangement joins TRBV6-5 to TRBJ2-1; no firm D call. Germline V gene data show CDR1 as MNHEY and CDR2 as SVGAGI. The CDR3 is 15 amino acids. The V end was cut by 0 bases, the J end by 6 bases, with 12 bases between. The CDR3 protein is CASSYSRGHGNEQFF. In DNA, the CDR3 is TGTGCCAGCAGTTACTCTCGAGGCCATGGCAATGAGCAGTTCTTC.

V usage is TRBV25-1 and J usage is TRBJ2-7; a possible D gene is TRBD1 (6 bases). V lost 0 bases, J lost 1 base, and 10 bases lay in between. Germline loops: CDR1 MGHDK, CDR2 SYGVNS. CDR3 length equals 15 residues. The CDR3 sequence is CASSEYQGPSYEQYF. In DNA form, the CDR3 reads TGTGCCAGCAGTGAATACCAGGGGCCATCCTACGAGCAGTACTTC.

This sequence joins TRBV29-1 and TRBJ2-7; 10 positions match TRBD1. The CDR3 has 15 amino acids. Germline values: CDR1 SQVTM, CDR2 ANQGSEA. Trimming cost V 5 bases and J 2 bases; bases outside gene matches: 9. The CDR3 sequence is CSVRRDRGPTYEQYF. The CDR3 DNA reads TGCAGCGTTCGAAGGGACAGGGGACCCACCTACGAGCAGTACTTC.

This clone was detected only once. The V and J genes are TRBV6-5 and TRBJ1-1; no clear D gene. Germline assignment: CDR1 MNHEY and CDR2 SVGAGI. This CDR3 contains 15 residues. V lost 4 bases and J lost 1, with 13 bases in between. CDR3 DNA: TGTGCCAGCAGTTTTATGGCAGGCGAGAACACTGAAGCTTTCTTT. The encoded protein is CASSFMAGENTEAFF.

This chain uses TRBV30 with TRBJ1-1; 8 bases align to TRBD1. The V gene end was trimmed by 0 bases and the J gene end by 1 base; junction bases not matched to a gene: 1. Looked up from germline, CDR1 is GTSNPN and CDR2 is SVGIG (reference sequence). The CDR3 has 14 residues. The CDR3 sequence: CAWSVQGENTEAFF. CDR3 sequence (DNA): TGTGCCTGGAGTGTACAGGGGGAGAACACTGAAGCTTTCTTT.

The rearrangement links TRBV9 to TRBJ2-3; weak D call: TRBD2 (6 bases). Trimming removed 0 bases at V and 2 bases at J, with 10 bases between. CDR1 and CDR2 (germline): SGDLS, YYNGEE. The CDR3 is 15 amino acids. The CDR3 region has the DNA TGTGCCAGCAGCGTAGGCGGGACCATCACAGATACGCAGTATTTT. Protein product: CASSVGGTITDTQYF.

This chain links TRBV7-2 with TRBJ2-1, with D unclear. Trimming left V 4 bases short and J 7 bases short, with 8 bases between. This CDR3 contains 12 residues. Germline CDR1 reads SGHTA; CDR2 reads FQGNSA. CDR3 sequence: CASSYYTNEQFF. The DNA of the CDR3 is TGTGCCAGCAGCTACTACACAAATGAGCAGTTCTTC.

The CDR3 nucleotides read TGCGCCAGCAGCTTTACGGGTAACTATGGCTACACCTTC. As protein: CASSFTGNYGYTF. The genes are TRBV5-1 and TRBJ1-2, with unresolved D. The V gene's germline CDR1 is SGHRS and CDR2 YFSETQ. This CDR3 has 13 amino acids. V gave up 2 bases and J gave up 1 base, with 6 bases separating them.

V gene TRBV6-5 combines with J gene TRBJ1-4; D uncertain. V was cut by 6 bases and J by 2 bases, with 13 bases left in between. Germline-derived CDR1 and CDR2 are MNHEY and SVGAGI. This CDR3 is built from 15 residues. The CDR3 DNA reads as TGTGCCAGCAGGATATTCGGAGGGACTAATGAAAAACTGTTTTTT. It codes for CASRIFGGTNEKLFF.

The rearrangement joins TRBV6-1 to TRBJ2-4; maybe TRBD1 (6 bases). Germline CDR1 MNHNS, CDR2 SASEGT. The CDR3 loop spans 12 amino acids. The V gene lost 2 bases and the J gene lost 9 bases, with 8 bases spanning the gap. This CDR3 reads CASSEQGSIQYF. CDR3 bases: TGTGCCAGCAGTGAACAGGGGTCCATTCAGTACTTC.

The rearrangement uses TRBV6-2 or TRBV6-3 and TRBJ2-2; 10 bases are shared with TRBD2. The CDR3 is 16 residues long. Germline V gene lookup returns CDR1 MNHEY and CDR2 SVGEGT. The trim removed 5 bases at V and 0 bases at J, leaving 3 bases unmatched. In nucleotides, the CDR3 is TGTGCCAGCAGTACCGGACTAGCGGCGAACACCGGGGAGCTGTTTTTT. Translation gives CASSTGLAANTGELFF.

The chain links TRBV25-1 to TRBJ2-5, with TRBD1 identical over 9 bases. Unmatched junction bases numbered 10, after V lost 9 bases and J lost 5 bases. Germline lookup yields CDR1 MGHDK and CDR2 SYGVNS. The CDR3 spans 14 residues. The CDR3: CASGRTGVRETQYF. CDR3 DNA: TGTGCCAGTGGGAGGACAGGGGTAAGGGAGACCCAGTACTTC.

This sequence joins TRBV6-4 and TRBJ1-5; maybe TRBD1 (6 bases). This CDR3 comprises 13 residues. V dropped 6 bases and J dropped 4 bases, with 10 bases sitting between them. Germline-derived CDR1 and CDR2 are MRHNA and SNTAGT. CDR3 in DNA: TGTGCCAGCAGCCCTACAGGGAATCAGCCCCAGCATTTT. Its protein is CASSPTGNQPQHF.

This chain connects TRBV6-4 to TRBJ2-4; 14 nucleotides align to TRBD2. Trimming at V came to 6 bases and at J to 8 bases, leaving 12 bases not matched to a gene. This CDR3 spans 17 amino acids. Germline assignment: CDR1 MRHNA and CDR2 SNTAGT. The CDR3 protein is CASSAQLGTSGSHIQYF. The CDR3 nucleotides are TGTGCCAGCAGCGCCCAACTTGGGACTAGCGGGAGTCACATTCAGTACTTC.

This clone turned up a few times. This chain joins TRBV19 and TRBJ1-5; D is unresolved. Per germline, CDR1 LNHDA and CDR2 SQIVND (reference sequence). The CDR3 has 12 residues. V was cut by 4 bases and J by 5 bases, with 6 bases left in between. CDR3 loop: CASSRLDQPQHF. CDR3 DNA: TGTGCCAGTAGTAGACTGGATCAGCCCCAGCATTTT.

The V gene is TRBV7-2, the J gene TRBJ2-3; D is perhaps TRBD2 (6 bases). This CDR3 has 16 residues. The V and J ends lost 1 base and 2 bases respectively, with 13 bases between them. Germline V lookup: CDR1 SGHTA, CDR2 FQGNSA. The CDR3 DNA sequence: TGTGCCAGCAGCTTAGGATCCGGGACTCTCACAGATACGCAGTATTTT. Its protein is CASSLGSGTLTDTQYF.

J is TRBJ1-2 and V is TRBV5-1; 8 bases map to TRBD1. Germline CDR1 reads SGHRS; CDR2 reads YFSETQ. V gave up 3 bases and J gave up 8 bases; unmatched junction bases: 12. The CDR3 has 15 amino acids. The DNA of the CDR3 is TGCGCCAGCAGCTCAGCCCCGGGACAGGCGTACGGCTACACCTTC. It encodes CASSSAPGQAYGYTF.

The rearrangement joins TRBV4-2 to TRBJ2-1; TRBD1 might be the D (6 bases). Per germline, CDR1 LGHNA and CDR2 YNFKEQ. Trimming took off 2 bases at V and 7 bases at J, with 12 bases between the two ends. The CDR3 is 14 residues long. CDR3 bases: TGTGCCAGCAGCCAACCGGGACACTTAAATGAGCAGTTCTTC. It translates to CASSQPGHLNEQFF.

The chain is built from TRBV29-1 and TRBJ2-3, with 8 bases aligning to TRBD2. CDR1 is SQVTM, CDR2 ANQGSEA, per germline. The trim removed 8 bases at V and 1 base at J, leaving 2 bases unmatched. CDR3 size: 12 residues. As DNA, the CDR3 is TGCAGCACCGGGGGGGGCACAGATACGCAGTATTTT. Protein product: CSTGGGTDTQYF.

This rearrangement joins TRBV9 to TRBJ2-5; D might be TRBD1 (6 bases). Between the trimmed V and J ends, which lost 3 bases and 5 bases, there was a span of 14 bases. This CDR3 has 14 residues. Germline V lookup: CDR1 SGDLS, CDR2 YYNGEE. The CDR3 here is CASSAAGVGETQYF. In DNA form, the CDR3 reads TGTGCCAGCAGCGCCGCAGGGGTTGGGGAGACCCAGTACTTC.

The CDR3 loop is CASSPGPQNTEAFF. CDR3 sequence (DNA): TGCGCCAGCAGTCCAGGGCCTCAGAACACTGAAGCTTTCTTT. The rearrangement links TRBV4-1 to TRBJ1-1; the D gene is possibly TRBD1 (5 bases). The germline V and J ends were trimmed by 6 bases and 1 base, with 12 bases remaining between them. The CDR3 runs to 14 residues. CDR1 MGHRA and CDR2 YSYEKL come from the germline V gene.

This chain uses TRBV5-1 with TRBJ2-5, with 14 bases aligning to TRBD2. Germline V gene sequence: CDR1 SGHRS, CDR2 YFSETQ. The CDR3 extends over 16 amino acids. J was trimmed by 3 bases and V by 4 bases; bases with no gene match: 5. CDR3 coding DNA: TGCGCCAGCAGCCGGGGGACTAGCGGGAGTGAAGAGACCCAGTACTTC. Protein: CASSRGTSGSEETQYF. Together with reference TRBV5-1 and TRBJ2-5, the CDR3 gives the full variable domain: KAGVTQTPRYLIKTRGQQVTLSCSPISGHRSVSWYQQTPGQGLQFLFEYFSETQRNKGNFPGRFSGRQFSNSRSEMNVSTLELGDSALYLCASSRGTSGSEETQYFGPGTRLLVL.

The CDR3 is CASSSGLPDTEAFF. For the CDR3, the DNA is TGTGCCAGCAGTTCTGGACTTCCCGACACTGAAGCTTTCTTT. This chain uses TRBV6-5 with TRBJ1-1, with no clear D. The V and J ends lost 4 bases and 3 bases respectively, with 12 bases between them. The CDR3 length is 14 residues. Looked up from germline, CDR1 is MNHEY and CDR2 is SVGAGI.

The CDR3 region has the DNA TGTGCCTGGAGGCCGGGACTAGCGGGTGGGGAGCTGTTTTTT. Amino acid sequence: CAWRPGLAGGELFF. The chain has TRBV30 and TRBJ2-2; 12 nucleotides agree with TRBD2. Germline-derived CDR1 and CDR2 are GTSNPN and SVGIG (reference sequence). After removal of 3 bases from V and 8 bases from J, the junction contained 4 bases not matched to a gene. The CDR3 extends over 14 amino acids.

This chain uses TRBV28 with TRBJ2-6, with 8 bases lining up with TRBD1. CDR3 length: 18 amino acids. From germline, CDR1 is MDHEN and CDR2 SYDVKM. V lost 3 bases to trimming and J lost 2 bases; unmatched junction nucleotides: 9. The CDR3, as DNA: TGTGCCAGCAGTTTTGGAGGCAGGGGGCAGGCTGGGGCCAACGTCCTGACTTTC. Its translation is CASSFGGRGQAGANVLTF.

This clone was detected a few times. The chain couples TRBV2 to TRBJ2-2; 7 bases are shared with TRBD2. V shed 2 bases, J shed 5 bases, and the junction held 5 bases outside the gene matches. This CDR3 contains 15 residues. Germline values: CDR1 SNHLY, CDR2 FYNNEI. CDR3 sequence: CASSEILAWTGELFF. CDR3 bases: TGTGCCAGCAGTGAAATACTAGCGTGGACCGGGGAGCTGTTTTTT.

This chain connects TRBV19 to TRBJ2-1, with 9 bases identical to TRBD2. With V trimmed by 4 bases and J by 2 bases, 9 bases remained unmatched. Per germline, CDR1 LNHDA and CDR2 SQIVND (reference sequence). The CDR3 has 17 amino acids. Written as DNA, the CDR3 is TGTGCCAGTAGTACCCCTCTAGCGGGATACCCCTACAATGAGCAGTTCTTC. Translation gives CASSTPLAGYPYNEQFF.

V is TRBV9 and J is TRBJ2-1; possible D gene TRBD2, 6 bases. The V gene lost 3 bases and the J gene lost 5 bases, with 12 bases spanning the gap. The CDR3 length is 14 residues. Germline CDR1 SGDLS, CDR2 YYNGEE. The CDR3 nucleotides are TGTGCCAGCAGCGCCTTAGCGGAAGACAATGAGCAGTTCTTC. Translation: CASSALAEDNEQFF.